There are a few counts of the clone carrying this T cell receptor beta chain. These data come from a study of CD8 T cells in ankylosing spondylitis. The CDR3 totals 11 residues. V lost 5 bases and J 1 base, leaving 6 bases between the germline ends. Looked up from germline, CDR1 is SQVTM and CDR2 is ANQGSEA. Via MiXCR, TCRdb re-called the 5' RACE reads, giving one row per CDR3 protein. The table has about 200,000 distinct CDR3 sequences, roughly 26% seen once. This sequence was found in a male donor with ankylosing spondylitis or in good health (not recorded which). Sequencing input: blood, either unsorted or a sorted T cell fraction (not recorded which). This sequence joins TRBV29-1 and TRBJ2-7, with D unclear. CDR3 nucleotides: TGCAGCGTTATAAAGTCCTACGAGCAGTACTTC. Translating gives CSVIKSYEQYF.